This TCR beta chain originates from a study of early T cells in non-severe SARS-CoV-2 infection (dated by TCRdb to about 2021). At the level of the whole study: Because TCR sequencing relied on bulk RNA taken from unsorted whole blood, pairing of alpha and beta chains was not possible. Overall results and qualifications from the work: VDJdb matching was skewed toward anti-spike CD8 responses and likely underestimated virus-specific expansions by missing private and CD4 specificities.

In its sample, this clonotype was seen a few times. Its antigen specificity is not known. Base qualities are not provided; no much larger clone lies one nucleotide away. The method was 5' RACE. The reads were generated on a NextSeq 500. Unique molecular identifiers were attached to individual cDNA molecules in the TCR library protocol so that sequencing error and PCR bias could be corrected. Both TCR alpha and beta chains were sequenced, and tight co-correlation was observed between alpha and beta sequence abundances in each sample. In the paper's pipeline: Decombinator V4 was used to annotate TCR sequences for V gene, J gene and CDR3. Expanded TCRs were defined as changing significantly between any two time points under a Poisson model with p below 0.0001. TCR abundances were normalised to the total number of TCRs sequenced per sample and were expressed as counts per million. TRAV1-2 paired with TRAJ12, TRAJ20 or TRAJ33 defined MAIT TCRs, while TRAV10 paired with TRAJ18 defined iNKT TCRs. VDJdb, accessed 1 November 2021, was searched for CMV, EBV and SARS-CoV-2 annotated TCRs, excluding TCRs annotated for multiple antigens. TCRdb reprocessing: public reads trimmed at Q25 with fastp, clones called with MiXCR, in-frame beta chains kept. CDR3 protein sequences are deduplicated, and each keeps its most common genes and DNA. TCRdb, not the original authors, processed these V and J calls. The sample table lists roughly 81,000 distinct CDR3 sequences, about 6% of them with a count of one. The ten largest account for 7.8% of the sample.

According to the germline V gene, CDR1 reads MDHEN and CDR2 reads SYDVKM. The CDR3 contains 15 residues, cysteine and phenylalanine counted. The kept DNA is CDR3 alone, 45 bases in frame from the first base. Germline trimming amounts to 2 bases on V and 6 bases on J, with 7 as the count of junction bases outside the gene matches. A case-control design nested within a healthcare worker cohort in London, UK, was used, with weekly nasopharyngeal swab PCR tests and blood sampling performed. Healthcare workers were recruited between 23 and 31 March 2020, during the week of the UK lockdown, and were followed weekly for up to about 15 weeks.

The clonotype was recovered from an adult who was a healthcare worker with PCR-confirmed SARS-CoV-2 infection or an uninfected control (not recorded which). The chain links TRBV28 with TRBJ2-5, with 9 middle bases fitting TRBD1. The sequenced material came from whole blood. The DNA sequence is TGTGCCAGCAGTTTAGCCGGGACAGGGATGAAGACCCAGTACTTC. It translates as CASSLAGTGMKTQYF.